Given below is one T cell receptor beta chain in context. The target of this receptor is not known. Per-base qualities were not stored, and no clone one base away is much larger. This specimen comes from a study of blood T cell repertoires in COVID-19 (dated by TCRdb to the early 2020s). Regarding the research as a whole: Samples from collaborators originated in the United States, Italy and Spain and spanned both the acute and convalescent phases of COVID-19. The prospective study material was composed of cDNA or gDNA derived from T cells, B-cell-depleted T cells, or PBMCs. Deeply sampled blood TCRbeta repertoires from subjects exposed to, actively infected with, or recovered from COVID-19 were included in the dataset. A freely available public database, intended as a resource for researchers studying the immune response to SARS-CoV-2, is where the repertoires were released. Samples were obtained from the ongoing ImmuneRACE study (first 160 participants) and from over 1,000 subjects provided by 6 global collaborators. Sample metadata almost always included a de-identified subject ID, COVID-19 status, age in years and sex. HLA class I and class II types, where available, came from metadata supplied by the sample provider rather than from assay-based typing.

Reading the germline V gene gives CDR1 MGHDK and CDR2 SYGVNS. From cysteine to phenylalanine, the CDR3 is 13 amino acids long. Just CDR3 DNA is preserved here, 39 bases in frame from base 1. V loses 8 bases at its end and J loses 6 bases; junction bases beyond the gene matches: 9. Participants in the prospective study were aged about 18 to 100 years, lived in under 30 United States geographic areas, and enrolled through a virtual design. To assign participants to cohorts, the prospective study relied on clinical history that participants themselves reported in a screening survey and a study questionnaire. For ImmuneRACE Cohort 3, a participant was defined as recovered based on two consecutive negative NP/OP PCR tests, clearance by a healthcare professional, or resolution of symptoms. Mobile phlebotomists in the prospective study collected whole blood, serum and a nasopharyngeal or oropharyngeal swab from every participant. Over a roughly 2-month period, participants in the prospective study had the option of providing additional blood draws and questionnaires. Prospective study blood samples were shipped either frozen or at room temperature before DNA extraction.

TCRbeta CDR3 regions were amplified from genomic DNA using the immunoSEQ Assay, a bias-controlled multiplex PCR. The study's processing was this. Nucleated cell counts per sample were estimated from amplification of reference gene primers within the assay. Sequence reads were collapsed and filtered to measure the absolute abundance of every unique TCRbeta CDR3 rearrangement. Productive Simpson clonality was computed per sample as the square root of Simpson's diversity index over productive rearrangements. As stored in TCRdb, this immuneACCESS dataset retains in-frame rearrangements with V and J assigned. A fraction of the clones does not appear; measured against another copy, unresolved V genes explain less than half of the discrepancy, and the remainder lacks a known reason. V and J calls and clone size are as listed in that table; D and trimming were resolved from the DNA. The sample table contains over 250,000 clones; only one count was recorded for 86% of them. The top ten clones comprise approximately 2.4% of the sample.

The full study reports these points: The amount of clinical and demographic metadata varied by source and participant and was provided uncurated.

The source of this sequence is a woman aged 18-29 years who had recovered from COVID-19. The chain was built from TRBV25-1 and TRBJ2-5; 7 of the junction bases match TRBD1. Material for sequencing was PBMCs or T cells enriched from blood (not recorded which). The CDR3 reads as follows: CASVNRGEKTQYF. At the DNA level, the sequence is TGTGCCAGCGTGAACAGGGGAGAAAAGACCCAGTACTTC.